Below are 9 T cell receptor beta chains sequenced from a single sample in a study of blood T cell repertoires in COVID-19. Clones were sequenced by immunoSEQ multiplex PCR, and TCRdb holds only the in-frame ones, with some missing. Of 78,000 or so clones in the sample, over 75% were seen once. The sequenced material came from peripheral blood. These receptors originate from an elderly man with acute or convalescent COVID-19.

V gene TRBV3-1 (or the pseudogene TRBV3-2) combines with J gene TRBJ1-5; TRBD1 matches at 10 bases. V shed 5 bases, J shed 5 bases, and the junction held 3 bases outside the gene matches. Looked up from germline, CDR1 is LGHDT and CDR2 is YNNKEL (reference sequence). The CDR3 runs 14 residues. The chain's CDR3 is CASSSGQGHQPQHF. CDR3 in DNA: TGTGCCAGCAGCTCGGGACAGGGGCATCAGCCCCAGCATTTT.

The chain couples TRBV27 to TRBJ1-2, with 10 bases identical to TRBD1. V shed 6 bases and J 7 bases; nucleotides not matched to a gene: 11. The germline V gene encodes CDR1 MNHEY and CDR2 SMNVEV (reference sequence). The CDR3 has 15 amino acids. The CDR3 coding sequence is TGTGCCAGCAGCACTCCGGGACAGGGGTGGGGTGGCTACACCTTC. Its translation is CASSTPGQGWGGYTF.

This chain joins TRBV6-6 and TRBJ2-5; 10 bases map to TRBD1. Per the germline V gene, CDR1 is MNHNY and CDR2 is SVGAGI (reference sequence). The CDR3 length is 13 residues. V shed 9 bases and J 3 bases; nucleotides not matched to a gene: 4. CDR3 amino acids: CASPGTGEETQYF. The DNA of the CDR3 is TGTGCCAGTCCAGGGACAGGGGAAGAGACCCAGTACTTC.

The V and J genes are TRBV6-1 and TRBJ2-7, with D unclear. Looked up from germline, CDR1 is MNHNS and CDR2 is SASEGT. The CDR3 has 15 amino acids. V shed 3 bases and J shed 3 bases, with 15 bases lying between them. CDR3 region: CASSDKRQVGYEQYF. The CDR3 DNA reads TGTGCCAGCAGTGATAAAAGGCAGGTAGGCTACGAGCAGTACTTC.

The chain joins TRBV9 to TRBJ2-3, with D uncertain. This CDR3 contains 17 residues. Germline V CDR1 and CDR2: SGDLS, YYNGEE. V lost 1 base, J lost 4 bases, and 19 bases lay in between. Here the CDR3 DNA reads TGTGCCAGCAGCGTATCTGGCAGGTATGGATCGGCAGATACGCAGTATTTT. Amino acids: CASSVSGRYGSADTQYF. Full variable domain (rest looked up from reference TRBV9 and TRBJ2-3): DSGVTQTPKHLITATGQRVTLRCSPRSGDLSVYWYQQSLDQGLQFLIQYYNGEERAKGNILERFSAQQFPDLHSELNLSSLELGDSALYFCASSVSGRYGSADTQYFGPGTRLTVL.

The V and J genes are TRBV2 and TRBJ2-3, with D perhaps TRBD1 (6 bases). V was pared by 6 bases and J by 4 bases, with 17 bases between. This CDR3 is 15 amino acids long. CDR1 SNHLY and CDR2 FYNNEI come from the germline V gene. This chain's CDR3 is CASRGARTASDTQYF. The CDR3 DNA sequence: TGTGCCAGCAGGGGGGCCCGGACAGCATCAGATACGCAGTATTTT.

This chain links TRBV7-3 with TRBJ1-2, with unresolved D. Germline V gene sequence: CDR1 SGHTA, CDR2 FQGTGA. The CDR3 is 14 amino acids. Trimming shortened V by 2 bases and J by 2 bases, and 9 bases separated the two germline ends. This CDR3 reads CASSLGQTNYGYTF. The CDR3 nucleotides are TGTGCCAGCAGCTTAGGGCAGACCAACTATGGCTACACCTTC.

The V and J genes are TRBV5-1 and TRBJ1-1, with 7 positions matching TRBD1. V lost 0 bases and J lost 0; bases outside the gene matches: 5. This CDR3 has 16 amino acids. Per germline, CDR1 SGHRS and CDR2 YFSETQ. The CDR3 nucleotides are TGCGCCAGCAGCTTGGTTACGACAGGGTTGAACACTGAAGCTTTCTTT. Translating gives CASSLVTTGLNTEAFF.

The rearrangement joins TRBV5-1 to TRBJ1-2; D remains ambiguous. This CDR3 spans 13 amino acids. V was shortened by 1 base and J by 3 bases, with 7 bases between the two germline ends. CDR1 and CDR2 (germline): SGHRS, YFSETQ. CDR3 nucleotides: TGCGCCAGCAGCTTGCGGCAGGACTATGGCTACACCTTC. Translation gives CASSLRQDYGYTF.